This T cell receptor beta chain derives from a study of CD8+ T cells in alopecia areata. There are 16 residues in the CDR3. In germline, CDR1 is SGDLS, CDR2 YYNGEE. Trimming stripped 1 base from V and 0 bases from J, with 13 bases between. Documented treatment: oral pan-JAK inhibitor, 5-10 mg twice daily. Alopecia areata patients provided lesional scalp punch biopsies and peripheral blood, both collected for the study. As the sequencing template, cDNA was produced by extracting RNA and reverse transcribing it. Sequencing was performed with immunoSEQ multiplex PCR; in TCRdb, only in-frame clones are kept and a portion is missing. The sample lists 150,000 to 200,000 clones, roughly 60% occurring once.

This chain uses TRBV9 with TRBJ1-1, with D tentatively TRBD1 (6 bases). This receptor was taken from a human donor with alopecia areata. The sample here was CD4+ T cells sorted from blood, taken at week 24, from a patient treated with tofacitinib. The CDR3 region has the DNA TGTGCCAGCAGCGTAAAGGACAGACCAATGAACACTGAAGCTTTCTTT. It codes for CASSVKDRPMNTEAFF.